This T cell receptor (beta chain) was recovered during a study of beta chain features in type 1 diabetes. This clone was seen many times. The CDR3 extends over 14 amino acids. V was pared by 4 bases and J by 4 bases, with 16 bases between. Germline assignment: CDR1 SQVTM and CDR2 ANQGSEA. cDNA synthesis used the whole RNA isolate, giving expressed TCRB sequences. Sequencing used immunoSEQ multiplex PCR; TCRdb keeps in-frame clones, though not all of them. The table records fewer than 200,000 clones, more than 10% of them present only once. This sequence originates from a young woman in good health. Sequenced sample: central memory CD4+ T cells from blood. The chain combines TRBV29-1 with TRBJ1-2, with D maybe TRBD1 (6 bases). This CDR3 reads CSVVIAGVTYGYTF. The CDR3 nucleotides read TGCAGCGTTGTAATAGCAGGGGTTACCTATGGCTACACCTTC.